This TCR beta chain comes out of a study of metastatic and nonmetastatic thyroid tumors. Patients were all untreated before their thyroid surgery. As for this clone: No conserved phenylalanine or tryptophan ends this CDR3, so it is likely a read error.

TCRdb re-called the PCR reads through MiXCR. This sample has about 40,000 clones; less than 35% occur once, and the top ten carry 9.9%. The TCR sequence derives from a male donor with papillary thyroid cancer or a benign thyroid nodule (not recorded which). Some clones in this sample may be carry-over from other donors' samples. Sequenced input: blood.

The CDR3 DNA is TGTGCCAGCAGCTTAGGGACAGCCGACTATGAGCAGTTCGTC. Amino acid sequence: CASSLGTADYEQFV. The chain is built from TRBV7-3 and TRBJ2-1; 7 nucleotides align to TRBD1. CDR1 is SGHTA, CDR2 FQGTGA, per germline. J lost 8 bases, V lost 2 bases, and 6 bases had no gene match. The CDR3 covers 14 residues.